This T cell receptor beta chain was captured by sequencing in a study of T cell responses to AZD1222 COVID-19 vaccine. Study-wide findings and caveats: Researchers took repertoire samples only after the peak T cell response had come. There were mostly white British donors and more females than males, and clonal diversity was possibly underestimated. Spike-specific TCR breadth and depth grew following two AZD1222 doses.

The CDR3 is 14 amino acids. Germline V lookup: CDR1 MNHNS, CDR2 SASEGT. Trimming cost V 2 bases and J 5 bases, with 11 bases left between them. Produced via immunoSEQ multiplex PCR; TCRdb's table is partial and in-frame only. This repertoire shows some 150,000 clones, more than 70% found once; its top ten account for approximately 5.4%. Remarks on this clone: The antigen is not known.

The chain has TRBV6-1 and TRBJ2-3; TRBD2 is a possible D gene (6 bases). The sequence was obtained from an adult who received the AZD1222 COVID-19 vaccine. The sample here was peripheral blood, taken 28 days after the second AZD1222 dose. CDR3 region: CASSELWREDTQYF. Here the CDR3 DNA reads TGTGCCAGCAGTGAATTGTGGCGGGAAGATACGCAGTATTTT.